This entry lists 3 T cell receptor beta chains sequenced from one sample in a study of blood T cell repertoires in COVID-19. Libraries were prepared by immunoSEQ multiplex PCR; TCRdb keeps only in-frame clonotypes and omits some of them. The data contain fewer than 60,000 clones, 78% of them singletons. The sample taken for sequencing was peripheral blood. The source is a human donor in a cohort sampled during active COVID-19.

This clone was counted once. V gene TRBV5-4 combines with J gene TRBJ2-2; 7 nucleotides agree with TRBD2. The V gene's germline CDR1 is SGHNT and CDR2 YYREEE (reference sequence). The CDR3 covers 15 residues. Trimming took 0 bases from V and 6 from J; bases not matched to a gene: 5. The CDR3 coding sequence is TGTGCCAGCAGCTTGGGACGGGAGGTATCCGGGGAGCTGTTTTTT. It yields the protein CASSLGREVSGELFF. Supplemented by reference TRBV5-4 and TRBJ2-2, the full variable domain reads ETGVTQSPTHLIKTRGQQVTLRCSSQSGHNTVSWYQQALGQGPQFIFQYYREEENGRGNFPPRFSGLQFPNYSSELNVNALELDDSALYLCASSLGREVSGELFFGEGSRLTVL.

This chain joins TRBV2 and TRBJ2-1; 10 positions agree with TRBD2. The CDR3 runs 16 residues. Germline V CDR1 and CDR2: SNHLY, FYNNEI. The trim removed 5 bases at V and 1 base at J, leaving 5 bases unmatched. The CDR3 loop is CASSPTSGMSYNEQFF. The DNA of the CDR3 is TGTGCCAGCAGTCCTACTAGCGGGATGTCCTACAATGAGCAGTTCTTC.

The CDR3 protein is CASSFIGMGGGRGQPQHF. The CDR3 DNA sequence: TGTGCCAGCAGTTTTATTGGGATGGGGGGTGGTAGGGGTCAGCCCCAGCATTTT. The rearrangement joins TRBV27 to TRBJ1-5, with D possibly matching TRBD1 (5 bases). The CDR3 has 18 amino acids. Looked up from germline, CDR1 is MNHEY and CDR2 is SMNVEV (reference sequence). V lost 3 bases and J lost 6, with 24 bases in between.